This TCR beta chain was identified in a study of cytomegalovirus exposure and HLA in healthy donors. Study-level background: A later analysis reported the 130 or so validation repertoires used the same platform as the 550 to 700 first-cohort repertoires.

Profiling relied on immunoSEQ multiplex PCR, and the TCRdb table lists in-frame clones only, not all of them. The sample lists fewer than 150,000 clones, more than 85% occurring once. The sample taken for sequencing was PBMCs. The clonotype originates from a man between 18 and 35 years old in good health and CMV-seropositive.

This CDR3 reads CASGDRDRSNYGYTF. The CDR3, as DNA: TGTGCCAGCGGGGACAGGGACCGATCTAACTATGGCTACACCTTC. This sequence joins TRBV7-8 and TRBJ1-2; 9 bases fit TRBD1. Germline values: CDR1 SGHVS, CDR2 FQNEAQ. This CDR3 contains 15 residues. J was trimmed by 0 bases and V by 8 bases; bases with no gene match: 7. Full variable domain (outside the CDR3, taken from reference TRBV7-8 and TRBJ1-2): GAGVSQSPRYKVAKRGQDVALRCDPISGHVSLFWYQQALGQGPEFLTYFQNEAQLDKSGLPSDRFFAERPEGSVSTLKIQRTQQEDSAVYLCASGDRDRSNYGYTFGSGTRLTVV.